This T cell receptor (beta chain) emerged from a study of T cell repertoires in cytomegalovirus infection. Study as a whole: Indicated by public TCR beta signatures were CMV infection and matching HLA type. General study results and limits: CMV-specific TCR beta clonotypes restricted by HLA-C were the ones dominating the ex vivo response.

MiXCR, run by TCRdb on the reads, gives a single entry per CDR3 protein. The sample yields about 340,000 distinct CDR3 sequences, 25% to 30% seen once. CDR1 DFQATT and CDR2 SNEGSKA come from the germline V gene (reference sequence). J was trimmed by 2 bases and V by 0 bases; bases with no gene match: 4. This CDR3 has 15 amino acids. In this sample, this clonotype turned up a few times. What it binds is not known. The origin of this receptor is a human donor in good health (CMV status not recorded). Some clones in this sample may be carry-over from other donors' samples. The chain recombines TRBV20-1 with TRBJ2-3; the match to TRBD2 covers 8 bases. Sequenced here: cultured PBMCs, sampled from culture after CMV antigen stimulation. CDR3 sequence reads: CSAREIAGFTDTQYF. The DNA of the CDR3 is TGCAGTGCTAGAGAAATAGCGGGGTTCACAGATACGCAGTATTTT.